This TCR beta chain stems from a study of blood T cell repertoires in COVID-19. Study processing details: Estimation of nucleated cell counts was performed using reference gene primer amplification. Produced via immunoSEQ multiplex PCR; TCRdb's table is partial and in-frame only. For V, J and clone size, that table is used; D and trimming come from the DNA. The sample shows fewer than 200,000 clones, 70% to 80% of them seen only once. The receptor's source is a woman aged 60-70 years with COVID-19, enrolled during active disease. Sequences were obtained from peripheral blood.

CDR3 bases: TGTGCCAGCAGCGCTGGGACAGCTTTTATGAACACTGAAGCTTTCTTT. This encodes CASSAGTAFMNTEAFF. This sequence joins TRBV9 and TRBJ1-1, with 7 bases lining up with TRBD1. V shed 3 bases, J shed 0 bases, and the junction held 8 bases outside the gene matches. This CDR3 has 16 amino acids. Per the germline V gene, CDR1 is SGDLS and CDR2 is YYNGEE.